This T cell receptor beta chain was recovered during a study of blood T cell repertoires in COVID-19. About the study: Specimens from acute and convalescent COVID-19 originated in the United States, Italy and Spain.

Authors' methods: The authors estimated nucleated cell counts from reference gene primer amplification. TCRdb's copy holds only in-frame clones and misses some; the assay was immunoSEQ multiplex PCR. V, J and clone size are taken as reported in that table, and D and trimming were inferred from the DNA itself. In the table there are 180,000 or so clones, roughly 84% of which are singletons. V lost 6 bases and J 1 base, leaving 7 bases between the germline ends. Germline V gene lookup returns CDR1 MRHNA and CDR2 SNTAGT. This CDR3 is 13 amino acids long. Symptom resolution, clearance, or two negative PCRs marked donors in Cohort 3 as recovered.

What was sequenced was PBMCs or T cells enriched from blood (not recorded which). This chain uses TRBV6-4 with TRBJ1-5; unclear D gene. The origin of this receptor is a man aged 40-50 years who had recovered from COVID-19. CDR3 sequence: CASSPLSNQPQHF. The DNA of the CDR3 is TGTGCCAGCAGCCCCCTGAGCAATCAGCCCCAGCATTTT.